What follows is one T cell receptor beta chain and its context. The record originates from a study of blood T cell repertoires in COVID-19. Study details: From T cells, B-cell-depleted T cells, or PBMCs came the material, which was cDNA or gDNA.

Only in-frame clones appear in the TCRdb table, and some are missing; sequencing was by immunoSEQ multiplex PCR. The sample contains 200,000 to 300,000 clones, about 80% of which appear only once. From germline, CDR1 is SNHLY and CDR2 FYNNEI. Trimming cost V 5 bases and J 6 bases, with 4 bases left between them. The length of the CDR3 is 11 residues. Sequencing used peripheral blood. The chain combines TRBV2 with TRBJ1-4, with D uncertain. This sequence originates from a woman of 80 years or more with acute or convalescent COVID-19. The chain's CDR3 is CASSSDEKLFF. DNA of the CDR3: TGTGCCAGCAGTTCTGATGAAAAACTGTTTTTT.